The 19 T cell receptor beta chains in this list originate from one sample, sequenced in a study of response to subunit inactivated influenza vaccine. TCRdb reanalysed the RT-PCR reads using MiXCR and keeps one entry per CDR3 protein. The sample includes about 520,000 distinct CDR3 sequences, more than 7% of them seen just once. The sample in question was PBMCs from blood, obtained around 2 years after vaccination. All receptors derive from a man aged 50-75 years who received an inactivated influenza vaccine.

This clonotype was counted ten times or more. The chain uses TRBV4-1 and TRBJ1-2; possible D gene TRBD1, 5 bases. In germline, CDR1 is MGHRA, CDR2 YSYEKL. V was cut by 0 bases and J by 5 bases, with 19 bases left in between. This CDR3 contains 17 residues. The CDR3 coding sequence is TGCGCCAGCAGCCAAGATCTTTTCCGGCCGGGGGGATATGGCTACACCTTC. Amino acids: CASSQDLFRPGGYGYTF.

The sample holds a few counts of this clonotype. Compared with germline, one end of the junction differs, possibly owing to a read error. The chain uses TRBV7-2 and TRBJ1-5, with TRBD1 as a possible D gene (6 bases). This CDR3 is built from 15 residues. Germline V gene lookup returns CDR1 SGHTA and CDR2 FQGNSA. CDR3 DNA sequence: TGTGCCAGCAGCTTAGGGGGACACGGCAAGCAGCCCCAGCATTTT. Protein product: CASSLGGHGKQPQHF.

At least ten counts were recorded for this clonotype. The CDR3 bases are TGCAGTGCTAGAGATTTCAGGCGGTACGAGCAGTACTTC. It translates to CSARDFRRYEQYF. The chain uses TRBV20-1 and TRBJ2-7, with D hard to call. Trimming pared 0 bases from V and 4 bases from J, leaving 10 bases between. Germline CDR1 is DFQATT and CDR2 is SNEGSKA (reference sequence). The CDR3 runs to 13 residues.

This clonotype was found a few times. The J gene is TRBJ2-1, the V gene TRBV29-1; 15 bases are shared with TRBD2. Germline trimming cut 5 bases from V and 8 bases from J; bases unmatched to any gene: 7. The CDR3 runs to 15 residues. The germline V gene has CDR1 SQVTM and CDR2 ANQGSEA. CDR3 residues: CSVTGTSGRSHEQFF. Written as DNA, the CDR3 is TGCAGCGTTACCGGGACTAGCGGGAGGTCCCATGAGCAGTTCTTC.

This chain uses TRBV7-8 with TRBJ2-5; D remains ambiguous. The CDR3 totals 15 residues. The germline V and J ends were trimmed by 2 bases and 2 bases, with 12 bases remaining between them. Germline loops: CDR1 SGHVS, CDR2 FQNEAQ. CDR3 region: CASSLRVGLQETQYF. CDR3 sequence (DNA): TGTGCCAGCAGCTTAAGGGTGGGGTTACAAGAGACCCAGTACTTC.

This clonotype was detected ten times or more. The CDR3 region is CSATGLAGQYEQYF. CDR3 bases: TGCAGTGCAACCGGACTAGCGGGACAGTACGAGCAGTACTTC. The rearrangement links TRBV20-1 to TRBJ2-7, with 12 nucleotides matching TRBD2. With 6 bases clipped from V and 4 bases from J, the junction kept 7 bases outside the gene matches. This CDR3 is built from 14 residues. CDR1 and CDR2 from the germline V gene are DFQATT and SNEGSKA (reference sequence).

This chain joins TRBV11-2 and TRBJ2-7, with 7 bases fitting TRBD2. This CDR3 comprises 16 residues. Per germline, CDR1 SGHAT and CDR2 FQNNGV. Unmatched junction bases numbered 13, after V lost 5 bases and J lost 3 bases. CDR3 sequence (DNA): TGTGCCAGCAGCACCGGGATTAGCTGGGGGGGCTACGAGCAGTACTTC. Translation: CASSTGISWGGYEQYF.

The sample holds a few counts of this clonotype. In DNA form, the CDR3 reads TGCGCCAGCAGCCAAGATAGGGGCCTCCCCTACAATGAGCAGTTCTTC. It translates to CASSQDRGLPYNEQFF. The chain carries TRBV4-3 and TRBJ2-1, with TRBD1 as a possible D gene (5 bases). The CDR3 runs 16 residues. The V gene lost 0 bases and the J gene lost 2 bases, with 11 bases spanning the gap. Germline CDR1 and CDR2: LGHNA and YSLEER.

This clonotype has at least ten counts. The chain combines TRBV20-1 with TRBJ1-5; D possibly corresponds to TRBD1 (5 bases). CDR1 is DFQATT, CDR2 SNEGSKA, per germline (reference sequence). V was shortened by 0 bases and J by 2 bases, with 14 bases between the two germline ends. The CDR3 spans 16 residues. CDR3 amino acids: CSARDLRDGGNQPQHF. The CDR3 DNA reads as TGCAGTGCTAGAGATCTCAGGGACGGCGGCAATCAGCCCCAGCATTTT.

The chain uses TRBV5-6 and TRBJ2-7, with 8 nucleotides matching TRBD1. Trimming at V came to 0 bases and at J to 4 bases, leaving 9 bases not matched to a gene. This CDR3 has 16 amino acids. Germline values: CDR1 SGHDT, CDR2 YYEEEE. DNA for the CDR3: TGTGCCAGCAGCTTGGCCCCCAGGGGGCGACTGTACGAGCAGTACTTC. It translates to CASSLAPRGRLYEQYF.

This clonotype has only a few counts. The V gene is TRBV7-8, the J gene TRBJ2-4; 7 bases are a match to TRBD2. The CDR3 extends over 17 amino acids. Germline V gene data show CDR1 as SGHVS and CDR2 as FQNEAQ. V lost 1 base, J lost 0 bases, and 6 bases stayed unmatched. CDR3 in DNA: TGTGCCAGCAGCTTAGTCCGCTCTAGCGGAGCCAAAAACATTCAGTACTTC. Protein product: CASSLVRSSGAKNIQYF.

The chain links TRBV5-1 to TRBJ2-3; D gene uncertain. The V and J ends lost 4 bases and 2 bases respectively, with 8 bases between them. CDR1 SGHRS and CDR2 YFSETQ come from the germline V gene. The CDR3 consists of 13 residues. The chain's CDR3 is CASSADATDTQYF. The CDR3 bases are TGCGCCAGCAGCGCGGACGCCACAGATACGCAGTATTTT.

This clonotype was recorded at least ten times. This chain uses TRBV20-1 with TRBJ2-5; tentative D call: TRBD2 (7 bases). V lost 2 bases to trimming and J lost 1 base, with 14 bases between them. The germline V gene encodes CDR1 DFQATT and CDR2 SNEGSKA (reference sequence). The length of the CDR3 is 15 residues. CDR3: CSARSLGGRQETQYF. The CDR3 coding sequence is TGCAGTGCTAGATCACTCGGGGGGCGCCAAGAGACCCAGTACTTC.

This clonotype was detected ten times or more. The V and J genes are TRBV12-3 or TRBV12-4 and TRBJ2-2; D may be TRBD2 (5 bases). The V end lost 6 bases, the J end lost 7 bases, and 12 bases lay between the germline ends. This CDR3 has 13 amino acids. The CDR3 region has the DNA TGTGCCAGCAGGTTTACTAGTTTCGGGGAGCTGTTTTTT. It translates to CASRFTSFGELFF.

This chain joins TRBV20-1 and TRBJ1-5; TRBD1 matches at 10 bases. Germline assignment: CDR1 DFQATT and CDR2 SNEGSKA (reference sequence). V lost 4 bases and J lost 6; bases outside the gene matches: 12. The CDR3 covers 16 residues. The CDR3: CSAKTGTGAFRQPQHF. As DNA, the CDR3 is TGCAGTGCTAAGACCGGGACAGGGGCCTTCCGTCAGCCCCAGCATTTT.

This chain connects TRBV4-3 to TRBJ1-2; possibly TRBD1 for D (6 bases). CDR3 length: 14 amino acids. Germline CDR1 is LGHNA and CDR2 is YSLEER. V was trimmed by 4 bases and J by 3 bases, leaving 12 bases between them. The CDR3 coding sequence is TGCGCCAGCAGCCGGGACAAGGCGTACTATGGCTACACCTTC. Protein sequence: CASSRDKAYYGYTF.

This rearrangement joins TRBV5-6 to TRBJ1-3; D not certain. Germline loops: CDR1 SGHDT, CDR2 YYEEEE. The CDR3 is made up of 13 amino acids. Trimming pared 4 bases from V and 0 bases from J, leaving 5 bases between. The CDR3 spells CASSIGSGNTIYF. The CDR3 DNA follows: TGTGCCAGCAGCATCGGCTCTGGAAACACCATATATTTT.

This clonotype was counted between two and nine times. The CDR3 sequence: CAISNPNRDTQYF. Written as DNA, the CDR3 is TGTGCCATCAGCAACCCGAACAGAGATACGCAGTATTTT. The gene calls are TRBV10-3 and TRBJ2-3; D gene uncertain. V lost 6 bases and J lost 5, with 12 bases in between. Germline V gene sequence: CDR1 ENHRY, CDR2 SYGVKD. The CDR3 has 13 residues.

This clonotype was observed at least ten times. The chain joins TRBV4-2 to TRBJ1-2; D uncertain. Trimming pared 5 bases from V and 2 bases from J, leaving 12 bases between. There are 14 residues in the CDR3. The germline V gene has CDR1 LGHNA and CDR2 YNFKEQ. CDR3 loop: CASSNPGPNYGYTF. The CDR3 bases are TGTGCCAGCAGCAATCCCGGGCCGAACTATGGCTACACCTTC.